The text below deals with one T cell receptor (beta chain). The specificity of this receptor is unknown. Per-nucleotide qualities are absent, and no much larger clonotype sits a single base away. These data belong to a study of spatial heterogeneity in lung cancer (dated by TCRdb to the late 2010s). Context from the whole study: Donors were about 70 patients with early-stage, untreated non-small cell lung cancer from the lung TRACERx cohort. Follow-up PBMC samples were sequenced whenever available, and the median time to follow-up was 2 to 3 years after resection. More beta-chain than alpha-chain transcripts were consistently detected, likely reflecting higher beta-chain transcript abundance. In the raw uncorrected reads, each unique combination of TCR and UMI appeared on average more than ten times. In non-small cell lung cancer, the study made a quantitative comparison of TCR alpha and beta repertoires among multiple tumor regions, matched nontumor lung and blood. TCR repertoire features were related to nonsynonymous mutation counts determined by whole-exome sequencing of tumor tissue. At surgery, both alpha and beta chains were TCR-sequenced in around 240 tumor regions, 63 to 80 matched nontumor lung samples and just over 55 PBMC samples.

The sample's time point label, decoded: blood at routine non-recurrence follow-up after resection. Without any cell sorting, TCR sequencing was performed on whole RNA extracted either from tumor and nontumor lung tissue or from cryopreserved PBMC samples. Only patients for whom sufficient RNA was available from at least two tumor regions were selected for TCR sequencing. To prepare the library, 5' RACE was applied. The sequencer listed for this sample is NextSeq 500. To allow correction of PCR and sequencing errors, the TCR library protocol tagged every TCR cDNA molecule with a unique molecular identifier. Concerning the study's data processing: Decombinator tools were used for TCR identification, UMI-based error correction and CDR3 extraction. Expanded TCRs were defined as those above a frequency of 2 per 1,000, corresponding to the top 1% of the tumor frequency distribution. Renyi diversity was computed with the R vegan package after each repertoire had been subsampled 100 times to 5,000 TCRs. CDR3 similarity networks were constructed using string-kernel similarity of amino acid triplets, with links drawn between CDR3s whose pairwise similarity was above 0.82. TCRdb redid the processing of the public reads, applying fastp at Q25 and MiXCR, and retained in-frame beta chains. Each entry merges the rows of one CDR3 protein and shows their most common DNA and genes. TCRdb, not the authors, supplied the V and J calls. The sample profile shows around 32,000 distinct CDR3 sequences; under 11% of them were found once. Less than 35% of the sample belongs to the ten largest clones.

Broader findings and caveats from the paper: Ubiquitous expanded tumor TCRs showed up in blood more often at tumor resection than at routine follow-up. Confirming at a functional level the hypothesis that regional TCRs recognize regional mutations was considered to require additional single-cell paired TCR alpha and beta sequencing. Comparisons of baseline and follow-up blood repertoires included only around 15 patients.

CDR1 and CDR2, per the germline V gene (reference sequence), are SGHKS and YYEKEE. The germline ends are 10 bases apart after V is trimmed by 0 bases and J by 1 base. The CDR3 spans 15 residues, from the cysteine through the phenylalanine. Only the CDR3 region is kept as DNA, spanning 45 bases read in frame from base 1. Recombination connected TRBV5-5 to TRBJ2-5, and the D gene may be TRBD2, 6 bases matching. Source: PBMCs, taken at follow-up. This sequence was found in a female donor with early-stage non-small cell lung cancer. CDR3 reads: CASSLVAGSQETQYF. The DNA sequence reads TGTGCCAGCAGCTTGGTTGCGGGGTCCCAAGAGACCCAGTACTTC.